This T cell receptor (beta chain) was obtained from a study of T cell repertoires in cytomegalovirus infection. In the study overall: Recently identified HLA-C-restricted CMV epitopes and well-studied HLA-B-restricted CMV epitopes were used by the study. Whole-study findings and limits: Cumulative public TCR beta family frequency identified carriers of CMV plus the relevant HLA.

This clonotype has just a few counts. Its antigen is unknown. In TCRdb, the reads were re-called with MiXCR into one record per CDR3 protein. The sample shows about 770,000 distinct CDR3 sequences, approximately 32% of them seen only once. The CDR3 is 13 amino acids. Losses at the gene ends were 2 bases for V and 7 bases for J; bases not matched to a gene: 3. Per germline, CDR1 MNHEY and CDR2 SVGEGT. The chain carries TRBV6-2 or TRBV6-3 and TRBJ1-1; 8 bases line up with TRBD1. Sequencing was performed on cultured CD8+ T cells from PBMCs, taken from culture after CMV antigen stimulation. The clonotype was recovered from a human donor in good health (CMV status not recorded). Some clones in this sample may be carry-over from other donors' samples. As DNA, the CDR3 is TGTGCCAGCAGTTACCCAGGGGGCGGTGAAGCTTTCTTT. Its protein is CASSYPGGGEAFF.